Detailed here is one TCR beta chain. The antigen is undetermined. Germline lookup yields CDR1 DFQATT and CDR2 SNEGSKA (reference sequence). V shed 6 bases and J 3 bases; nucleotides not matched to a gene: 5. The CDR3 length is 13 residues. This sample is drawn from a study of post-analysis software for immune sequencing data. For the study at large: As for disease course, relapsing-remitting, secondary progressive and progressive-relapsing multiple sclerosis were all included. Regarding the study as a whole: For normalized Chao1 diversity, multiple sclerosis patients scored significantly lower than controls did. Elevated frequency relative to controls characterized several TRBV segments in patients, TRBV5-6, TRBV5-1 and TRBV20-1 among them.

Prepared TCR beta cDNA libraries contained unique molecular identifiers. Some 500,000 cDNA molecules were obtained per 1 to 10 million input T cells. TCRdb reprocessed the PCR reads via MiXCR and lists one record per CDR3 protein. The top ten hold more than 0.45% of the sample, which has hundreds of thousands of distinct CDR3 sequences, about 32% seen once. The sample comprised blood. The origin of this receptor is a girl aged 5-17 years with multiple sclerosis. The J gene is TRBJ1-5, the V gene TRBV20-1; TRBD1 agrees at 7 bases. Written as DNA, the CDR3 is TGCAGTGCCCGGGACAGTCTCAATCAGCCCCAGCATTTT. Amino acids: CSARDSLNQPQHF.